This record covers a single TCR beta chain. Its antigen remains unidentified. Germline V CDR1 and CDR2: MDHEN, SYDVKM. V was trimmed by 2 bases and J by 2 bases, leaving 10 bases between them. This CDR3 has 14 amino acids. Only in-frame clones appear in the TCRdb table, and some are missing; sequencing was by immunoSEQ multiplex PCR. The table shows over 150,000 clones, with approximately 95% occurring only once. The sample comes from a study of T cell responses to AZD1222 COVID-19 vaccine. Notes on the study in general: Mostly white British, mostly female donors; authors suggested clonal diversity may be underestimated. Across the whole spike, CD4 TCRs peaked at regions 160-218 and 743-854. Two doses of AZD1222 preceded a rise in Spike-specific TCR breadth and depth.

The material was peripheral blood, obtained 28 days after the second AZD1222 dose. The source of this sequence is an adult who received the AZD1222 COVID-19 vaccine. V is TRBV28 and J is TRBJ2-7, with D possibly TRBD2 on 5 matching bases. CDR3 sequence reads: CASSLRPGTYEQYF. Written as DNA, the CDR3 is TGTGCCAGCAGTTTAAGGCCGGGGACCTACGAGCAGTACTTC.